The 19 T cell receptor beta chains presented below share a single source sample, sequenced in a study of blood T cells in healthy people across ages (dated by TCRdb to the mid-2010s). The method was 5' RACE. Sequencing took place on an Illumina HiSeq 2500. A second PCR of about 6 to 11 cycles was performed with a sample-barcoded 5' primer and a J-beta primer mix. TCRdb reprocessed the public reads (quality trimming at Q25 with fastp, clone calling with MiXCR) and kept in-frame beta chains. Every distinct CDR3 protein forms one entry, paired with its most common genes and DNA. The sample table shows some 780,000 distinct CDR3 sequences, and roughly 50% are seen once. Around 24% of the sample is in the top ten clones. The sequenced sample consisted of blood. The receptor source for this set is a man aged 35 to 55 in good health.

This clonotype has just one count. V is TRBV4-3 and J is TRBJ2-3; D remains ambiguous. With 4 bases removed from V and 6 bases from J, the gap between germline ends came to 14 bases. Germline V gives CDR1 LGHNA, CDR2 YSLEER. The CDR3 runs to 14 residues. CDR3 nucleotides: TGCGCCAGCAGCCGATCGGGCGTGGGGGATACGCAGTATTTT. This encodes CASSRSGVGDTQYF.

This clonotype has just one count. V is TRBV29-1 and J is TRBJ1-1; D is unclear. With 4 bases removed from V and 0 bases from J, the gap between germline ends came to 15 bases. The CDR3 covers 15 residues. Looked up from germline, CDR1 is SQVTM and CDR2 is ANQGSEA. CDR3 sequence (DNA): TGCAGCGTTGGATTGGTAATGGGGATGAACACTGAAGCTTTCTTT. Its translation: CSVGLVMGMNTEAFF.

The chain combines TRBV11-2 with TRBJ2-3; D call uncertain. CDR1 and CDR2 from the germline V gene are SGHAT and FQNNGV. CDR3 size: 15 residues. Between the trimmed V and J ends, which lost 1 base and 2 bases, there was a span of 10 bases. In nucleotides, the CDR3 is TGTGCCAGCAGCTTAGGGCCCGACAACACAGATACGCAGTATTTT. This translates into CASSLGPDNTDTQYF.

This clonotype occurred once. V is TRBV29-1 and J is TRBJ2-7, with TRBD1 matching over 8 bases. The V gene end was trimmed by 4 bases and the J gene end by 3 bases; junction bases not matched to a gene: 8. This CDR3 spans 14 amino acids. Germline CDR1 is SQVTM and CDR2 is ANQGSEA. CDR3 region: CSVVGDRGNYEQYF. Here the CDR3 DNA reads TGCAGCGTTGTTGGAGACAGGGGAAACTACGAGCAGTACTTC.

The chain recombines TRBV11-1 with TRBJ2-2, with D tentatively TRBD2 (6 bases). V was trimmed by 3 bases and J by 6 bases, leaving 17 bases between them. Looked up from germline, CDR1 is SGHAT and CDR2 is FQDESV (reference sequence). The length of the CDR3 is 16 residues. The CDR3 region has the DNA TGTGCCAGCAGCTTTAGTTTTAGATCGGGAGCCGGGGAGCTGTTTTTT. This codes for CASSFSFRSGAGELFF.

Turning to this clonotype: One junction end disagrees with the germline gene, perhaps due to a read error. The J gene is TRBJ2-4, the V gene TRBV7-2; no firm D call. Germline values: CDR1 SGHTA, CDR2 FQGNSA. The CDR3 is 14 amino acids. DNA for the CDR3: TGTGCCAGCAGCTTAGACTCGAACAAAACCATTCAGTACTTC. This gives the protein CASSLDSNKTIQYF. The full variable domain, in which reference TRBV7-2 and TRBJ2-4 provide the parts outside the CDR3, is GAGVSQSPSNKVTEKGKDVELRCDPISGHTALYWYRQSLGQGLEFLIYFQGNSAPDKSGLPSDRFSAERTGGSVSTLTIQRTQQEDSAVYLCASSLDSNKTIQYFGAGTRLSVL.

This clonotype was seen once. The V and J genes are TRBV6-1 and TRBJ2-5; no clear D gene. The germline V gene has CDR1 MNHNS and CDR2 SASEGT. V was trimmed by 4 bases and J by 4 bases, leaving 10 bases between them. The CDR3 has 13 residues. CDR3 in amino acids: CASSVVEAETQYF. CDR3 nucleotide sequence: TGTGCCAGCAGTGTGGTAGAGGCAGAGACCCAGTACTTC.

CDR3 DNA: TGTGCCAGCAATGGGGGACAAAACTCCTACGAGCAGTACTTC. Its translation: CASNGGQNSYEQYF. The chain carries TRBV6-5 and TRBJ2-7; possibly TRBD1 for D (6 bases). The CDR3 sequence is 14 residues long. The V end lost 7 bases, the J end lost 0 bases, and 13 bases lay between the germline ends. Per germline, CDR1 MNHEY and CDR2 SVGAGI.

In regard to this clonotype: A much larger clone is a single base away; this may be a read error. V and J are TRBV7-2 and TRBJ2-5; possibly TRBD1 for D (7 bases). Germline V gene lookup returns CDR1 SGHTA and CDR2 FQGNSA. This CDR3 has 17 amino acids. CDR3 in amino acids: CASSLARGRVSGETRYF. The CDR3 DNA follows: TGTGCCAGCAGCTTAGCGAGGGGGCGAGTTTCGGGAGAGACCCGGTACTTC.

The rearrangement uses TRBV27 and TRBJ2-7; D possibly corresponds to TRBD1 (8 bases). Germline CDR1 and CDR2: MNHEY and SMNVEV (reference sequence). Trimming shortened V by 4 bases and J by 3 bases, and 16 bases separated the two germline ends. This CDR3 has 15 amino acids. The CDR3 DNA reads TGTGCCAGCAGTTCCGGGGGGACAGGTGGCTACGAGCAGTACTTC. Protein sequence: CASSSGGTGGYEQYF.

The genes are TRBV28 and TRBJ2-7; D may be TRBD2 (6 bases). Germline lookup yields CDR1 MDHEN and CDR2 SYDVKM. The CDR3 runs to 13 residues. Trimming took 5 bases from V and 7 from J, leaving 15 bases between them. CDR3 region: CASSRGLGEEQYF. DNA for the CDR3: TGTGCCAGCAGTAGGGGACTGGGGGAAGAGCAGTACTTC.

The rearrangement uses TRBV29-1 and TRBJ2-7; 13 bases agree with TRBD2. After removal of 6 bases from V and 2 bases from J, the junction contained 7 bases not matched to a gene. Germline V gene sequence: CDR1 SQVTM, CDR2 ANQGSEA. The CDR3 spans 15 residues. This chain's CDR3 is CSVGLAGEAAYEQYF. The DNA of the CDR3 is TGCAGCGTCGGACTAGCGGGAGAGGCCGCCTACGAGCAGTACTTC.

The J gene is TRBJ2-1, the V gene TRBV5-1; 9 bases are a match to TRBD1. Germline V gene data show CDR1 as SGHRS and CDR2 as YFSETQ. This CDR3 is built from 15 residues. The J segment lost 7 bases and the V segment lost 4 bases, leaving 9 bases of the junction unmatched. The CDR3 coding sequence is TGCGCCAGCAGCCCGACCGGACAGGGGCGGAATGAGCAGTTCTTC. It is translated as CASSPTGQGRNEQFF.

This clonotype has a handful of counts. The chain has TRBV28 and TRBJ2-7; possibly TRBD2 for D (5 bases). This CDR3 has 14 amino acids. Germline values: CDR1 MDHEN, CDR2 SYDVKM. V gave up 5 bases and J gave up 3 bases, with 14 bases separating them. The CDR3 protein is CASSGRLALYEQYF. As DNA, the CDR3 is TGTGCCAGCAGTGGGAGACTTGCCCTCTACGAGCAGTACTTC.

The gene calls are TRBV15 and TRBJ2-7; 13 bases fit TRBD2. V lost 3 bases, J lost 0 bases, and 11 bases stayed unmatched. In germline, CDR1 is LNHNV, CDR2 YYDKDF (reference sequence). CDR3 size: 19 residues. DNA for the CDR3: TGTGCCACCAGCAGTCCCCTTGGGGGACTAGCGGGGAGCTCCTACGAGCAGTACTTC. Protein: CATSSPLGGLAGSSYEQYF. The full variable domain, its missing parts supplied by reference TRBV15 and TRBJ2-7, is DAMVIQNPRYQVTQFGKPVTLSCSQTLNHNVMYWYQQKSSQAPKLLFHYYDKDFNNEADTPDNFQSRRPNTSFCFLDIRSPGLGDTAMYLCATSSPLGGLAGSSYEQYFGPGTRLTVT.

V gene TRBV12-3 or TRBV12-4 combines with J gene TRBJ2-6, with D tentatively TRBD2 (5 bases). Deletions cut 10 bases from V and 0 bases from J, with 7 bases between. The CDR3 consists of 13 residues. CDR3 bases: TGTGCCATCCGGGGCTCTGGGGCCAACGTCCTGACTTTC. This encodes CAIRGSGANVLTF.

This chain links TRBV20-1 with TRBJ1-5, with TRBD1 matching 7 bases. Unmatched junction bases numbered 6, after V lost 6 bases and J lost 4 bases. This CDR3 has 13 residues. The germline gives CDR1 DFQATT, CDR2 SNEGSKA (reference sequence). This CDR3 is CSAQGTANQPQHF. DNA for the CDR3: TGCAGTGCACAGGGGACAGCAAATCAGCCCCAGCATTTT.

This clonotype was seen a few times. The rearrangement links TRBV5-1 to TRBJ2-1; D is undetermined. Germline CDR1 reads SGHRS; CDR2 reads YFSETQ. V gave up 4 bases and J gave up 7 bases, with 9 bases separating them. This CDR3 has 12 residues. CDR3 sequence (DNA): TGCGCCAGCAGCCTATCAGATAATGAGCAGTTCTTC. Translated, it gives CASSLSDNEQFF.

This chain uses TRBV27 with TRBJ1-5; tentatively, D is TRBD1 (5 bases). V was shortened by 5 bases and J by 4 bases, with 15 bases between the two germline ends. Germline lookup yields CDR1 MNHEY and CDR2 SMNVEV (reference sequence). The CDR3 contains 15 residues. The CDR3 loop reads CASSARDGINQPQHF. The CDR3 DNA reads TGTGCCAGCAGTGCACGGGACGGAATAAATCAGCCCCAGCATTTT.